A selection of T cell receptor beta chains follows, all from one sample in a study of CD8+CD57+ T cells in acquired aplastic anemia. TCRdb reanalysed the reads using MiXCR and keeps one entry per CDR3 protein. The table has fewer than 85,000 distinct CDR3 sequences, around 70% seen once; the top ten hold approximately 78%. Sample: sorted CD4+, CD8+, or CD8+CD57+ T cells (not recorded which) from PBMCs. The receptors shown here come from a human donor with aplastic anemia. Each CDR3 is given with its conserved first and last residue. Each record gives: D gene, V gene, CDR3 protein. A D gene is named only where the DNA matches it firmly.

d_call: TRBD2; v_call: TRBV20-1; cdr3_aa: CSARLAGDLYEQYF
d_call: .; v_call: TRBV7-7; cdr3_aa: CASSFRRGMEAFF
d_call: .; v_call: TRBV5-1; cdr3_aa: CASSIQGLSTDTQYF
d_call: .; v_call: TRBV25-1; cdr3_aa: CASSEYSAVKGEAFF
d_call: .; v_call: TRBV7-9; cdr3_aa: CASSQMTDTQYF
d_call: .; v_call: TRBV14; cdr3_aa: CASSQDAWDERDNSPLHF
d_call: .; v_call: TRBV7-7; cdr3_aa: CASSLSDSSGNTIYF
d_call: .; v_call: TRBV29-1; cdr3_aa: CSVRRALNTEAFF
d_call: .; v_call: TRBV11-2; cdr3_aa: CASSPARQDGSLHF
d_call: TRBD1; v_call: TRBV7-3; cdr3_aa: CASSRTGESPLHF
d_call: .; v_call: TRBV11-1; cdr3_aa: CASSLETADTISYGYTF
d_call: .; v_call: TRBV7-9; cdr3_aa: CASSLIGTEETQYF
d_call: .; v_call: TRBV7-9; cdr3_aa: CAGGVSYGYTF
d_call: TRBD1; v_call: TRBV7-2; cdr3_aa: CASSLARGQGRREQYF
d_call: TRBD1; v_call: TRBV20-1; cdr3_aa: CSARESPGGFANEQFF
d_call: .; v_call: TRBV7-4; cdr3_aa: CASSLEGGKDEQYF
d_call: .; v_call: TRBV7-9; cdr3_aa: CASSRTSNTEAFF
d_call: .; v_call: TRBV20-1; cdr3_aa: CSARDARGRNDEQYF
d_call: .; v_call: TRBV7-7; cdr3_aa: CASSLSVADTQYF
d_call: TRBD1; v_call: TRBV5-1; cdr3_aa: CASSGQGSYEQYF
d_call: .; v_call: TRBV19; cdr3_aa: CASSLGTPWDQPQHF
d_call: .; v_call: TRBV2; cdr3_aa: CASSDRASFF
d_call: TRBD2; v_call: TRBV7-3; cdr3_aa: CASSLRRGGLNEQFF
d_call: .; v_call: TRBV10-3; cdr3_aa: CAISSGRDYTF
d_call: .; v_call: TRBV10-3; cdr3_aa: CAISPQAEWGQFF